This T cell receptor beta chain was found in a study of T cell responses to AZD1222 COVID-19 vaccine. With regard to this clone: Its antigen is unidentified.

The CDR3 covers 17 residues. Repertoires were generated with immunoSEQ multiplex PCR, while TCRdb's copy carries only in-frame clones and drops some. The sample shows some 150,000 clones, roughly 85% of them seen only once. Overall study findings and caveats: Per reports, nearly half of all spike-specific TCRs target regions that are unmutated in variants. There were vaccine-associated CD4 TCRs across spike, dominant at 160-218 and 743-854.

The TCR comes from an adult who received the MenACWY meningococcal vaccine as a control. Here the sequenced sample was peripheral blood, taken 28 days after the second dose of the MenACWY control vaccine. The genes are TRBV21-1 and TRBJ2-7. TRBV21-1 represents a pseudogene. The CDR3 is CASINPSPWTLLDEQYF. DNA for the CDR3: TGTGCCAGCATCAACCCCTCACCTTGGACCCTATTGGACGAGCAGTACTTC.